The clone carrying this TCR beta chain was counted only a few times. Its antigen is unknown. In germline, CDR1 is MNHNS, CDR2 SASEGT. Trimming left V 6 bases short and J 5 bases short, with 15 bases between. This CDR3 has 14 amino acids. A universal primer site and UMIs were added as TCR cDNA was made by 5'RACE template switching. TCRdb re-called the 5' RACE reads with MiXCR, one entry per CDR3 protein. The sample lists 350,000 or so distinct CDR3 sequences; 8% to 9.5% were seen once. The entry originates in a study of T cells after yellow fever vaccination. Study observations and caveats: On re-exposure, the response was weaker but peaked faster, at day 5 versus 15. Most clones from primary vaccination resurfaced after the booster (around 97% CD4, 88% CD8).

The chain combines TRBV6-1 with TRBJ2-3, with a possible D match to TRBD1 (6 bases). The sample was PBMCs, taken about 41 days after the first yellow fever vaccination. The TCR comes from a man aged 18-30 years who received the YFV17D yellow fever vaccine. This CDR3 reads CASRSGHKRDTQYF. DNA of the CDR3: TGTGCCAGCAGGTCGGGACACAAGAGAGATACGCAGTATTTT.